In its sample, the clone carrying this T cell receptor (beta chain) was seen a few times. The antigen is not known. This record comes from a study of T cell responses to AZD1222 COVID-19 vaccine. Study as a whole: Pooled together were second doses at about 4 or about 12 weeks. General observations from the study: Only a handful of people who got AZD1222 tested seropositive at baseline.

This CDR3 has 19 amino acids. The V and J ends lost 4 bases and 8 bases respectively, with 28 bases between them. Germline assignment: CDR1 SGHDT and CDR2 YYEEEE. Repertoires were generated with immunoSEQ multiplex PCR, while TCRdb's copy carries only in-frame clones and drops some. Found here are 100,000 to 150,000 clones, 86% of them singletons; the top ten hold 20% to 25%. This TCR derives from an adult in good health. The chain combines TRBV5-6 with TRBJ1-6; no clear D. Material: peripheral blood, obtained on day 0 of AZD1222 vaccination. The CDR3 DNA follows: TGTGCCAGCAGCCCTATCGTCCAAGAGGCCTCAAGTCGGGATTCACCCCTCCACTTT. This encodes CASSPIVQEASSRDSPLHF.